The T cell receptor (beta chain) under discussion was sequenced for a study of vaccination effects on CD4 cells after COVID-19. Study overall: Median timing of post-vaccine samples was 72 days after the second dose. Findings of the study overall: The study found marked clonal contraction of infection- and vaccine-induced clones late after vaccination.

A word on this clone: The antigen is undetermined.

ViraFEST assay sequencing came after antigen-specific CD4+ T cells were expanded with viral peptide pools. Culture proceeded for 10 days, and CD4+ T cells were then isolated. The person was diagnosed with PCR-confirmed SARS-CoV-2 infection between March and December 2020. Participants completed two doses of the BNT162b2 or mRNA-1273 vaccine. Cultures used roughly 1.8 million PBMC per well, roughly 11 IU/ml IL-2 and approximately 10 ug/ml peptides. A half-volume exchange with IL-2 medium occurred on days 3 and 7. Trimming removed 7 bases from V and 0 bases from J, with 13 bases in between. There are 15 residues in the CDR3. Germline assignment: CDR1 ENHRY and CDR2 SYGVKD. Here immunoSEQ multiplex PCR was the method, and the copy in TCRdb shows in-frame clones only, minus some. The sample carries 15,000 to 20,000 clones, 76% recorded once.

This clonotype was sampled from a human donor who had a prior SARS-CoV-2 infection. The chain is built from TRBV10-3 and TRBJ1-3; the D gene is possibly TRBD1 (5 bases). This specimen was CD4+ T cells from PBMCs cultured with SARS-CoV-2 spike peptides, taken after COVID-19 vaccination. The CDR3 region has the DNA TGTGCCATCACCCCAGGGAGGAGCTCTGGAAACACCATATATTTT. It codes for CAITPGRSSGNTIYF.